This T cell receptor (beta chain) was sequenced for a study of cytomegalovirus exposure and HLA in healthy donors. For the study at large: Of a few hundred genotyped donors, 80% to 85% grouped in the Caucasian-associated ancestry cluster.

Study conclusions and caveats: An analysis that came later showed most CMV-associated TCR beta chains appearing HLA-restricted.

The donors comprised healthy bone marrow donors. Donors were nominally healthy when sampled, though unrecorded immune exposures were likely. 60 Vbeta and 13 Jbeta primers were used in PCR. The data were produced by immunoSEQ multiplex PCR, yet TCRdb's version contains in-frame clones alone and is incomplete. The table lists fewer than 110,000 clones, about 85% of them singletons. A remark on this clone: Its antigen is unidentified.

The CDR3 length is 16 residues. Germline V CDR1 and CDR2: LNHNV, YYDKDF (reference sequence). V shed 2 bases, J shed 4 bases, and the junction held 9 bases outside the gene matches. This rearrangement joins TRBV15 to TRBJ2-3; TRBD1 matches 7 bases. The sample was PBMCs. This sequence originates from a man aged 25 to 40 in good health and CMV-seronegative. The CDR3 DNA reads as TGTGCCACCAGCAGAATGGGACAGACGAAGTCAGATACGCAGTATTTT. The encoded protein is CATSRMGQTKSDTQYF.